The rows below give T cell receptor beta chains drawn from one sample of a study of T cells in Graves' hyperthyroidism and ophthalmopathy. TCRdb re-called the multiplex PCR reads with MiXCR, one entry per CDR3 protein. This sample has some 600,000 distinct CDR3 sequences, with over 11% found just once. The sequencing input was blood. The receptors stem from a woman aged 25 to 45 with Graves' hyperthyroidism that later progressed to Graves' ophthalmopathy. The CDR3 runs from the conserved cysteine through the conserved F or W. D genes are given only for firm matches. Rows may omit the clone size; those that give it use once, few, many or a size class.

d_call	clone_size	cdr3_length	v_call	j_call	cdr3_nt	cdr3_aa
TRBD2	few	18	TRBV14	TRBJ2-2	TGTGCCAGCAGCCAAGAGTGGCTAGCGGGAGGGCCCGCCGGGGAGCTGTTTTTT	CASSQEWLAGGPAGELFF
.	few	15	TRBV9	TRBJ2-5	TGTGCCAGCAGCGGAAGGGCCATGGTCTATGAGACCCAGTACTTC	CASSGRAMVYETQYF
.	many	19	TRBV6-1	TRBJ1-3	TGTGCCAGCGTTTATTCCGTGCTCGGGACGGCGAGCTCTGGAAACACCATATATTTT	CASVYSVLGTASSGNTIYF
.	many	12	TRBV2	TRBJ2-3	TGTGCCAGCAGTGAAGACGTAGATACGCAGTATTTT	CASSEDVDTQYF
.	many	16	TRBV27	TRBJ1-1	TGTGCCAGCAGTTTAAATCTGGGCTCGGGGAACACTGAAGCTTTCTTT	CASSLNLGSGNTEAFF
.	many	14	TRBV5-1	TRBJ2-3	TGCGCCAGCAGACGTAGCGGATTCACAGATACGCAGTATTTT	CASRRSGFTDTQYF
.	.	12	TRBV18	TRBJ2-1	TGTGCCAGCTCACAAGGGGTGACTGAGCAGTTCTTC	CASSQGVTEQFF
.	.	15	TRBV5-1	TRBJ2-1	TGCGCCAGCAGCGGCTATTCCGGGACTGCCAATGAGCAGTTCTTC	CASSGYSGTANEQFF
.	many	13	TRBV9	TRBJ2-1	TGTGCCAGCAGCGTAGTTATGGGGAACGAGCAGTTCTTC	CASSVVMGNEQFF
.	.	12	TRBV7-8	TRBJ1-1	TGTGCCAGCAGCTTAGATTACACTGAAGCTTTCTTT	CASSLDYTEAFF
TRBD2	many	12	TRBV29-1	TRBJ2-1	TGCAGCGTTCGGGCGGGAGACAATGAGCAGTTCTTC	CSVRAGDNEQFF
TRBD1	many	14	TRBV7-2	TRBJ1-1	TGTGCCAGCAGCATACAGGGGGCGCCCACTGAAGCTTTCTTT	CASSIQGAPTEAFF
.	few	17	TRBV9	TRBJ1-3	TGTGCCAGCAGCCCTCCCCGTGGCCCTAACTCTGGAAACACCATATATTTT	CASSPPRGPNSGNTIYF
.	.	15	TRBV4-1	TRBJ2-7	TGCGCCAGCAGCCAAATTGGGCAGGGGTCCTACGAGCAGTACTTC	CASSQIGQGSYEQYF
TRBD2	many	16	TRBV5-1	TRBJ2-2	TGCGCCAGCAGGTCTAGCGGGAGCGTCGGCACCGGGGAGCTGTTTTTT	CASRSSGSVGTGELFF
.	.	14	TRBV10-3	TRBJ2-7	TGTGCCATCAGTGACCGGGGTTCCTCCTACGAGCAGTACTTC	CAISDRGSSYEQYF
.	few	13	TRBV5-1	TRBJ1-3	TGCGCCAGCAGCTTGGATTTCAGGAACACCATATATTTT	CASSLDFRNTIYF
.	.	12	TRBV5-1	TRBJ2-3	TGTGCCAGCCGATGGGGAGGAGATACGCAGTATTTT	CASRWGGDTQYF
TRBD1	many	13	TRBV7-9	TRBJ1-1	TGTGCCAGCAGCCTAGGGACAGACACTGAAGCTTTCTTT	CASSLGTDTEAFF
TRBD1	many	14	TRBV24-1	TRBJ2-1	TGTGCCACTGAACAGGGGGCTTACTACAATGAGCAGTTCTTC	CATEQGAYYNEQFF
TRBD2	.	14	TRBV10-2	TRBJ2-1	TGCGCCAGTCAACAAGCGGGAGCCTACAATGAGCAGTTCTTC	CASQQAGAYNEQFF
.	many	14	TRBV6-1	TRBJ1-5	TGTGCCAGCAGGCAGGGGTTCCGAAATCAGCCCCAGCATTTT	CASRQGFRNQPQHF
.	.	14	TRBV4-2	TRBJ1-2	TGTGCCAGCAGCCAAGGCAGCCGGACCTATGGCTACACCTTC	CASSQGSRTYGYTF
.	many	12	TRBV3-1	TRBJ2-1	TGTGCCAGCAGCCATATGGGCTATGAGCAGTTCTTC	CASSHMGYEQFF
.	many	16	TRBV24-1	TRBJ2-2	TGTGCCACCAGTGATTGGGGCGGATTAGACACCGGGGAGCTGTTTTTT	CATSDWGGLDTGELFF
.	many	13	TRBV12-3/TRBV12-4	TRBJ1-2	TGTGCCAGCAGTTTAGCTTTCGACAGGGGCTACACCTTC	CASSLAFDRGYTF
.	many	13	TRBV7-8	TRBJ2-1	TGTGCCAGCAGCTTCATAACAGGGAATGAGCAGTTCTTC	CASSFITGNEQFF
TRBD1	many	14	TRBV29-1	TRBJ2-5	TGCAGCGTTCCCCTCACAGGGGCATCAGAGACCCAGTACTTC	CSVPLTGASETQYF
.	.	12	TRBV4-1	TRBJ2-6	TGCGCCAGCAGCCAAGTTCGAGGCGTCCTGACTTTC	CASSQVRGVLTF
TRBD2	.	14	TRBV20-1	TRBJ2-7	TGCAGTGCTAGAGTACCTAGCGGGAGCTACGAGCAGTACTTC	CSARVPSGSYEQYF
.	many	13	TRBV7-3	TRBJ2-3	TGTGCCAGCAGCCAAGGCCACACAGATACGCAGTATTTT	CASSQGHTDTQYF
.	many	12	TRBV28	TRBJ1-2	TGTGCCAGCAGGGGGACCCACTATGGCTACACCTTC	CASRGTHYGYTF
.	many	13	TRBV12-5	TRBJ1-1	TGTGCTAGTGGTACGCCGCAGAACACTGAAGCTTTCTTT	CASGTPQNTEAFF
TRBD2	.	16	TRBV3-1	TRBJ2-3	TGTGCCAGCGGCCCGGGCCGGGGGGGCAGCACAGATATGCAGTATTTT	CASGPGRGGSTDMQYF
TRBD2	.	14	TRBV30	TRBJ2-3	TGTGCCTGGACCTTGACTAGCGGGACAGATACGCAGTATTTT	CAWTLTSGTDTQYF
TRBD2	many	15	TRBV11-2	TRBJ2-3	TGTGCCAGCAGCTTAGCCCTAGCGGGAGTCGATACGCAGTATTTT	CASSLALAGVDTQYF
.	.	13	TRBV7-2	TRBJ2-3	TGTGCCAGCAGCTACTGGGGCACAGATACGCAGTATTTT	CASSYWGTDTQYF
TRBD2	.	20	TRBV5-1	TRBJ2-4	TGCGCCAGCAGCTTGCGGTTGGGACTAGCGGGAGAATGGACCAAAAACATTCAGTACTTC	CASSLRLGLAGEWTKNIQYF
.	many	16	TRBV11-2	TRBJ2-1	TGTGCCAGCAGCGCAAGCCCGGACTCCAATGACAATGAGCAGTTCTTC	CASSASPDSNDNEQFF
TRBD1	.	16	TRBV19	TRBJ1-2	TGTGCCAGTAGTAGCTACCTTAGACAGGGGGCAATCGGCTACACCTTC	CASSSYLRQGAIGYTF
.	.	17	TRBV5-1	TRBJ2-2	TGCGCCAGCAGCTTGCCCATGGCCGAGGGTTACACCGGGGAGCTGTTTTTT	CASSLPMAEGYTGELFF
.	many	15	TRBV27	TRBJ2-3	TGTGCCAGCAGTCCAAACAGGGCTTGGACAGATACGCAGTATTTT	CASSPNRAWTDTQYF
TRBD1	.	14	TRBV7-2	TRBJ2-7	TGTGCCAGCAGCACCCGGACAGGGGACTACGAGCAGTACTTC	CASSTRTGDYEQYF
TRBD1	.	15	TRBV5-5	TRBJ2-1	TGTGCCAGCAGCTCGGGACAGGGGGATTACAATGAGCAGTTCTTC	CASSSGQGDYNEQFF
.	.	19	TRBV7-2	TRBJ2-7	TGTGCCAGCAGCCCTTCATGGGCTCTCCGAGGGAGAATCACCTACGAGCAGTACTTC	CASSPSWALRGRITYEQYF
TRBD2	many	12	TRBV28	TRBJ2-1	TGTGCCAGCAGTTTGCGGGGGATGTCGCCGTTCTTC	CASSLRGMSPFF
TRBD1	many	14	TRBV20-1	TRBJ2-7	TGCAGTGCTAAGCCCGGGACAGGGTGGTACGAGCAGTACTTC	CSAKPGTGWYEQYF
.	many	13	TRBV14	TRBJ2-3	TGTGCCAGCAGCCAAGATTGGAAGGCTACGCAGTATTTT	CASSQDWKATQYF
.	many	12	TRBV12-3/TRBV12-4	TRBJ2-7	TGTGCCAGCAGTTTTGAGGGGTACGAGCAGTACTTC	CASSFEGYEQYF
TRBD1	few	14	TRBV20-1	TRBJ2-7	TGCAGTGCCACTAAGGGGGCGACCACCTACGAGCAGTACTTC	CSATKGATTYEQYF
TRBD2	.	15	TRBV6-6	TRBJ2-3	TGTGCCAGCAGTTACTCCCGGACTAGCGGAGATACGCAGTATTTT	CASSYSRTSGDTQYF